The present TCR beta chain was sequenced within a study of blood T cell repertoires in COVID-19. On the study more broadly: Collection of acute and convalescent COVID-19 samples took place in the United States, Italy and Spain. The analysed material was cDNA or gDNA that came from T cells, B-cell-depleted T cells, or PBMCs.

Sequencing used immunoSEQ multiplex PCR; TCRdb keeps in-frame clones, though not all of them. Among about 160,000 clones listed, 80% to 95% were seen once. Seattle patients were enrolled during active infection and followed longitudinally. This CDR3 contains 15 residues. V was clipped by 2 bases and J by 8 bases, with 15 bases between them. CDR1 is MNHEY, CDR2 SVGAGI, per germline. The origin of this receptor is a man aged 30 to 39 with COVID-19, enrolled during active disease. The V call is TRBV6-5, the J call TRBJ1-4; TRBD1 is a possible D gene (5 bases). Sequenced material: peripheral blood. CDR3 coding DNA: TGTGCCAGCAGTTACAGGTCACGGGGGGGAGAAAAACTGTTTTTT. This gives the protein CASSYRSRGGEKLFF.